Each of the 25 T cell receptor beta chains below was sequenced from the same sample in a study of CD8+CD57+ T cells in acquired aplastic anemia. Genomic DNA, serving as template, underwent TCR beta VDJ and CDR3 profiling. Via MiXCR, TCRdb re-called the reads, giving one row per CDR3 protein. The data hold around 430,000 distinct CDR3 sequences, with under 40% observed a single time. Patients chosen for sequencing had shown CD8+CD57+ cell expansion by flow cytometry. Sequencing was performed on sorted CD4+, CD8+, or CD8+CD57+ T cells (not recorded which) from PBMCs. Every receptor here comes from a human donor with aplastic anemia.

This clonotype was seen repeatedly, ten times or more. V and J are TRBV15 and TRBJ2-5; the D is unclear. With 4 bases removed from V and 5 bases from J, the gap between germline ends came to 14 bases. The V gene's germline CDR1 is LNHNV and CDR2 YYDKDF (reference sequence). CDR3 length: 14 residues. In DNA form, the CDR3 reads TGTGCCACCAGCAAAAGATTGCTTTGGGAGACCCAGTACTTC. Translation: CATSKRLLWETQYF. Full variable domain (missing parts from reference TRBV15 and TRBJ2-5): DAMVIQNPRYQVTQFGKPVTLSCSQTLNHNVMYWYQQKSSQAPKLLFHYYDKDFNNEADTPDNFQSRRPNTSFCFLDIRSPGLGDTAMYLCATSKRLLWETQYFGPGTRLLVL.

V usage is TRBV5-5 and J usage is TRBJ2-7; D might be TRBD1 (5 bases). The CDR3 consists of 11 residues. Trimming removed 3 bases at V and 7 bases at J, with 8 bases between. The germline gives CDR1 SGHKS, CDR2 YYEKEE (reference sequence). As DNA, the CDR3 is TGTGCCAGCAGCTCGCGACAGGAGCAGTACGTC. Residues: CASSSRQEQYV.

This chain uses TRBV5-8 with TRBJ2-7, with 7 nucleotides matching TRBD1. The CDR3 consists of 14 residues. Trimming at V came to 3 bases and at J to 2 bases, leaving 5 bases not matched to a gene. Looked up from germline, CDR1 is SGHTS and CDR2 is YDEGEE. The CDR3 bases are TGTGCCAGCAGCTCGACAGGGACCCCCTACGAGCAGTACTTC. Amino acids: CASSSTGTPYEQYF.

The chain has TRBV25-1 and TRBJ1-2; D perhaps matches TRBD1 (6 bases). The CDR3 length is 14 residues. With 7 bases removed from V and 4 bases from J, the gap between germline ends came to 16 bases. The germline V gene encodes CDR1 MGHDK and CDR2 SYGVNS. The CDR3 nucleotides are TGTGCCAGCACCTCAGGGGCCGAGGGCTATGGCTACACCTTC. Translating it yields CASTSGAEGYGYTF.

Concerning this clonotype: The junction shows a germline mismatch at one end, possibly a read error. V is TRBV5-1 and J is TRBJ2-1; 12 positions agree with TRBD2. Per the germline V gene, CDR1 is SGHRS and CDR2 is YFSETQ. The CDR3 extends over 15 amino acids. The CDR3 region has the DNA TGCGCCAGCACCTTGACTAGCGGGAGCTACAATGAGCAGTTCTTC. Amino acids: CASTLTSGSYNEQFF. Based on the CDR3 plus reference TRBV5-1 and TRBJ2-1, the full variable domain is KAGVTQTPRYLIKTRGQQVTLSCSPISGHRSVSWYQQTPGQGLQFLFEYFSETQRNKGNFPGRFSGRQFSNSRSEMNVSTLELGDSALYLCASTLTSGSYNEQFFGPGTRLTVL.

This clonotype was counted at least ten times. CDR3 residues: CSVERQGSYEQYF. CDR3 DNA: TGCAGCGTTGAGCGGCAGGGTTCTTACGAGCAGTACTTC. The rearrangement uses TRBV29-1 and TRBJ2-7, with D possibly being TRBD1 (5 bases). The CDR3 consists of 13 residues. Trimming pared 3 bases from V and 4 bases from J, leaving 13 bases between. In germline, CDR1 is SQVTM, CDR2 ANQGSEA.

In its sample, this clonotype was seen many times. This sequence joins TRBV15 and TRBJ1-1, with D possibly matching TRBD1 (6 bases). CDR3 length: 15 residues. Germline lookup yields CDR1 LNHNV and CDR2 YYDKDF (reference sequence). V lost 1 base and J 2 bases, leaving 11 bases between the germline ends. The CDR3 coding sequence is TGTGCCACCAGCAGAGGCGGACAGCTAAACACTGAAGCTTTCTTT. It encodes CATSRGGQLNTEAFF.

Here the CDR3 reads CATRGTSGYQETQYF. The CDR3 coding sequence is TGTGCCACCCGAGGGACTAGCGGATACCAAGAGACCCAGTACTTC. The chain employs TRBV24-1 and TRBJ2-5; 11 bases are shared with TRBD2. This CDR3 is 15 amino acids long. The germline V gene has CDR1 KGHDR and CDR2 SFDVKD. J lost 0 bases, V lost 9 bases, and 5 bases had no gene match.

A word on this clonotype: Since no conserved phenylalanine or tryptophan closes the CDR3, a read error is the likely cause. The V and J genes are TRBV2 and TRBJ2-1, with D unclear. Trimming removed 6 bases at V and 5 bases at J, with 14 bases between. Germline V gene sequence: CDR1 SNHLY, CDR2 FYNNEI. The CDR3 runs to 14 residues. As DNA, the CDR3 is TGTGCCAGCAGCCGGAGACTCGACCACAATGAGCAGTTCCTC. It is translated as CASSRRLDHNEQFL.

This clonotype was observed many times. At one of its ends the junction is not consistent with the germline gene, which may arise from a read error. The chain combines TRBV24-1 with TRBJ1-6, with unresolved D. The CDR3 is 15 residues long. The germline V gene has CDR1 KGHDR and CDR2 SFDVKD. The CDR3 is CATNDSRRQNSPLHF. The CDR3 bases are TGTGCCACCAATGATTCCCGACGGCAGAATTCACCCCTCCACTTT.

In this sample, this clonotype turned up many times. A junction end diverges from the germline sequence, so it may reflect a read error. This chain links TRBV2 with TRBJ2-4, with 9 nucleotides matching TRBD1. Per germline, CDR1 SNHLY and CDR2 FYNNEI. CDR3 length: 10 amino acids. The CDR3 DNA reads TGTGCCAGCATCGGGGACAGGGTTTCCTTC. This codes for CASIGDRVSF.

In its sample, this clonotype was seen many times. The chain carries TRBV11-1 and TRBJ2-3; TRBD1 aligns across 8 bases. The ends lost 5 bases at V and 3 bases at J; junction bases unmatched: 7. The germline gives CDR1 SGHAT, CDR2 FQDESV (reference sequence). The CDR3 has 15 residues. The CDR3 sequence is CASSAGQADTDTQYF. The CDR3, as DNA: TGTGCCAGCAGCGCGGGACAGGCGGATACAGATACGCAGTATTTT.

This clonotype was detected only a few times. This chain links TRBV3-1 with TRBJ1-3, with D perhaps matching TRBD1 (5 bases). The CDR3 contains 13 residues. Germline CDR1 and CDR2: LGHDT and YNNKEL (reference sequence). The ends were cut back, 8 bases at V and 2 bases at J, with 10 bases in the middle. The CDR3 bases are TGTGCCAGCTGGGGGGGGGCTGGAAACACCATATATTTT. It encodes CASWGGAGNTIYF.

This sequence joins TRBV11-2 and TRBJ2-3; D might be TRBD1 or TRBD2, each matching 5 bases. Looked up from germline, CDR1 is SGHAT and CDR2 is FQNNGV. V was shortened by 5 bases and J by 3 bases, with 18 bases between the two germline ends. The CDR3 spans 16 residues. DNA for the CDR3: TGTGCCAGCAGCCTGGGACGGACCTTCGGAACAGATACGCAGTATTTT. Translation: CASSLGRTFGTDTQYF.

With regard to this clonotype: Since no conserved phenylalanine or tryptophan closes the CDR3, a read error is the likely cause. It is unclear where the CDR3 begins or ends on the DNA, so no DNA is shown, and the CDR3 is as TCRdb lists it. The chain is built from TRBV20-1 and TRBJ1-3; the table's D call TRBD1 went unverified against the DNA. The CDR3 region is 10 residues in length, termini included. The V gene's germline CDR1 is DFQATT and CDR2 SNEGSKA (reference sequence). This chain's CDR3 is CSARVGRQGV.

J is TRBJ2-7 and V is TRBV7-9; D gene uncertain. Germline lookup yields CDR1 SEHNR and CDR2 FQNEAQ (reference sequence). With 3 bases removed from V and 5 bases from J, the gap between germline ends came to 8 bases. The CDR3 spans 12 residues. The CDR3 sequence: CASSFQVNEQYF. CDR3 DNA: TGTGCCAGCAGCTTCCAGGTCAACGAGCAGTACTTC.

The rearrangement joins TRBV29-1 to TRBJ1-1; D might be TRBD1 (5 bases). Germline V gives CDR1 SQVTM, CDR2 ANQGSEA. CDR3 length equals 17 residues. With 3 bases removed from V and 0 bases from J, the gap between germline ends came to 20 bases. CDR3 coding DNA: TGCAGCGTTGATGGCGGCAGGACGCGGGGGATGAACACTGAAGCTTTCTTT. Translation gives CSVDGGRTRGMNTEAFF.

This clonotype was observed a handful of times. This chain connects TRBV12-3 or TRBV12-4 to TRBJ1-2; 12 bases map to TRBD1. V lost 4 bases, J lost 6 bases, and 6 bases stayed unmatched. The CDR3 spans 15 residues. The CDR3 coding sequence is TGTGCCAGCAGTTCGTGGGACAGGGGGCGAGATGGCTACACCTTC. Its translation: CASSSWDRGRDGYTF.

In the case of this clonotype: The limits of the CDR3 on the DNA are not certain, so only TCRdb's listed CDR3 is given. The V and J genes are TRBV9 and TRBJ1-6; whether TRBD1, the table's D call, matches the DNA was not checked. A total of 13 residues make up the CDR3, ends included. CDR1 and CDR2 (germline): SGDLS, YYNGEE. CDR3 sequence reads: CASSVGTGAPLHF.

The chain has TRBV10-3 and TRBJ1-2; 9 bases are shared with TRBD1. CDR1 is ENHRY, CDR2 SYGVKD, per germline. The CDR3 runs 11 residues. CDR3 amino acids: CAILTGGGYTF. The DNA of the CDR3 is TGTGCTATTCTAACAGGGGGCGGCTACACCTTC.

This rearrangement joins TRBV19 to TRBJ1-3, with 8 positions matching TRBD1. Germline V gene lookup returns CDR1 LNHDA and CDR2 SQIVND (reference sequence). The J segment lost 0 bases and the V segment lost 9 bases, leaving 19 bases of the junction unmatched. This CDR3 region has 19 residues. The CDR3 sequence is CASSPSPIQGVISGNTIYF. The DNA of the CDR3 is TGTGCCAGCAGTCCCAGCCCAATACAGGGGGTGATCTCTGGAAACACCATATATTTT.

The table lists this clonotype with many counts. The chain carries TRBV19 and TRBJ2-3; D unresolved. The CDR3 loop spans 13 amino acids. Germline loops: CDR1 LNHDA, CDR2 SQIVND (reference sequence). Trimming cost V 1 base and J 6 bases, with 8 bases left between them. In DNA form, the CDR3 reads TGTGCCAGTAGTATAGCGGCCCTCGATACGCAGTATTTT. Translated, it gives CASSIAALDTQYF.

This clonotype was picked up a small number of times. This chain joins TRBV4-3 and TRBJ2-3; 7 nucleotides line up with TRBD2. The CDR3 is made up of 16 amino acids. V lost 2 bases to trimming and J lost 5 bases; unmatched junction nucleotides: 10. The V gene's germline CDR1 is LGHNA and CDR2 YSLEER. CDR3 sequence (DNA): TGCGCCAGCAGCCAAAGGGCGGGGGTTCAGGTAGATACGCAGTATTTT. This gives the protein CASSQRAGVQVDTQYF.

This rearrangement joins TRBV2 to TRBJ2-1; no firm D call. Near its end, the DNA agrees better with TRBJ2-7, so the J call may be wrong. The CDR3 extends over 14 amino acids. CDR1 and CDR2 (germline): SNHLY, FYNNEI. The CDR3 nucleotides are TGTGCCAGCAGTGTTCTTGGTTCCTACAATGAGCAGTACTTC. Encoded protein: CASSVLGSYNEQYF.

The chain carries TRBV19 and TRBJ2-1; 14 positions agree with TRBD2. CDR1 is LNHDA, CDR2 SQIVND, per germline (reference sequence). The junction had 11 bases not matched to a gene; V was cut back by 5 bases and J by 8 bases. The CDR3 runs 17 residues. DNA of the CDR3: TGTGCCAGTAGTGGACTAGCGGGGGGCGCGGGAGGGCATGAGCAGTTCTTC. Translated: CASSGLAGGAGGHEQFF. Looking up the rest from reference TRBV19 and TRBJ2-1 gives the full variable domain: DGGITQSPKYLFRKEGQNVTLSCEQNLNHDAMYWYRQDPGQGLRLIYYSQIVNDFQKGDIAEGYSVSREKKESFPLTVTSAQKNPTAFYLCASSGLAGGAGGHEQFFGPGTRLTVL.